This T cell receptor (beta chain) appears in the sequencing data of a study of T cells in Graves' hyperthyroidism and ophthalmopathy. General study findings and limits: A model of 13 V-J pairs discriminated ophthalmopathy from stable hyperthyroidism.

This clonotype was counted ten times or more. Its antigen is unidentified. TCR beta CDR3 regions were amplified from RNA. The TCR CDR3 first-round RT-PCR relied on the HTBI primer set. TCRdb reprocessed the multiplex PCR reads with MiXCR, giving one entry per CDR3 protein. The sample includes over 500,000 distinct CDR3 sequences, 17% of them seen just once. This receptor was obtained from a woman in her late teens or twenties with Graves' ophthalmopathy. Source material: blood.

CDR3 amino acids: CATKMGQNNQPQHF. The DNA for the CDR3 is TGTGCCACCAAGATGGGACAAAACAATCAGCCCCAGCATTTT. The chain employs TRBV19 and TRBJ1-5, with D perhaps matching TRBD1 (6 bases). The length of the CDR3 is 14 residues. Per germline, CDR1 LNHDA and CDR2 SQIVND (reference sequence). The V end was cut by 10 bases, the J end by 3 bases, with 16 bases between.